One sample yielded the 2 T cell receptor beta chains listed below, sequenced in a study of cytomegalovirus exposure and HLA in healthy donors. This PCR relied on a set of 60 Vbeta primers and 13 Jbeta primers. Profiled with immunoSEQ multiplex PCR; TCRdb holds only in-frame clones, not every one. The profile shows approximately 150,000 clones, 84% of them singletons. Source material: PBMCs. Source of these receptors: a man younger than 45 in good health and CMV-seronegative.

The chain couples TRBV11-3 to TRBJ2-7; D may be TRBD2 (5 bases). V was cut by 5 bases and J by 0 bases, with 14 bases left in between. The V gene's germline CDR1 is SGHNT and CDR2 YENEEA. The CDR3 sequence is 15 residues long. The CDR3 DNA sequence: TGTGCCAGCAGCCCCAAGGAGGATCGCTCCTACGAGCAGTACTTC. Its protein is CASSPKEDRSYEQYF.

The chain couples TRBV19 to TRBJ2-5, with TRBD2 matching 8 bases. V gave up 5 bases and J gave up 2 bases; unmatched junction bases: 4. The germline V gene encodes CDR1 LNHDA and CDR2 SQIVND (reference sequence). The CDR3 length is 14 residues. The CDR3 DNA sequence: TGTGCCAGTAGTCTGGGCGGGGGGCAAGAGACCCAGTACTTC. This translates into CASSLGGGQETQYF.